This T cell receptor (beta chain) derives from a study of human T cells and chemical hapten exposure. Study background: Patients having alopecia areata, totalis or universalis were mostly female. Broader study findings: Expanded TCRs showed more large CDR3 clusters than pre-sensitization or healthy control sets. Expanded TCR counts at PT1 were positively correlated with the patch test score.

Regarding time point: pre-sensitization, week 0. Treatment: therapeutic diphenylcyclopropenone sensitization with weekly scalp DPC. At patch-test visits, sampling came before the patch test. This clonotype came up a few times. The antigen remains undetermined. V lost 5 bases to trimming and J lost 4 bases, with 9 bases between them. There are 13 residues in the CDR3. In germline, CDR1 is SGHAT, CDR2 FQNNGV. TCRdb reprocessed the RACE reads via MiXCR and lists one record per CDR3 protein. Among approximately 100,000 distinct CDR3 sequences, around 10% were seen once, and the ten largest hold about 1.6%. This sample comprised whole blood, obtained in connection with sensitization to the hapten diphenylcyclopropenone (DPC). The chain is built from TRBV11-2 and TRBJ1-3; TRBD1 might be the D (6 bases). The receptor was derived from a woman aged 45-65 years with alopecia areata. Some clones in this sample may be carry-over from other donors' samples. The CDR3: CASSAGQGNTIYF. In nucleotides, the CDR3 is TGTGCCAGCAGCGCGGGACAAGGAAACACCATATATTTT.